A single sample is the source of the 17 T cell receptor beta chains below, sequenced in a study of blood T cell repertoires in COVID-19. The table came from immunoSEQ multiplex PCR; TCRdb's copy has only in-frame clones and leaves some out. The sample contains under 400,000 clones, more than 70% of which appear only once. Material: peripheral blood. The receptors stem from a woman aged 55-75 years with COVID-19, enrolled during active disease.

The V and J genes are TRBV2 and TRBJ1-2; TRBD1 matches 7 bases. CDR3 length equals 14 residues. V shed 6 bases, J shed 4 bases, and the junction held 8 bases outside the gene matches. The V gene's germline CDR1 is SNHLY and CDR2 FYNNEI. CDR3 in DNA: TGTGCCAGCAGATATGACAGGGCAGGCTATGGCTACACCTTC. Translated, it gives CASRYDRAGYGYTF.

V usage is TRBV30 and J usage is TRBJ2-1; 11 bases align to TRBD2. There are 15 residues in the CDR3. J lost 9 bases, V lost 0 bases, and 7 bases had no gene match. Looked up from germline, CDR1 is GTSNPN and CDR2 is SVGIG (reference sequence). The CDR3 reads CAWSVGLAGGREQFF. The DNA for the CDR3 is TGTGCCTGGAGTGTCGGATTAGCGGGGGGGCGTGAGCAGTTCTTC.

J is TRBJ2-5 and V is TRBV10-1; TRBD1 might be the D (6 bases). CDR1 is WNHNN and CDR2 is SYGVQD in the germline V gene (reference sequence). V lost 10 bases to trimming and J lost 5 bases, with 14 bases between them. This CDR3 spans 12 amino acids. CDR3 protein: CANTGTGETQYF. The CDR3 nucleotides are TGCGCCAATACAGGGACGGGGGAGACCCAGTACTTC.

The genes are TRBV7-6 and TRBJ2-1; 10 nucleotides line up with TRBD1. Unmatched junction bases numbered 10, after V lost 6 bases and J lost 8 bases. The CDR3 is made up of 15 amino acids. The germline V gene encodes CDR1 SGHVS and CDR2 FNYEAQ. The CDR3 DNA is TGTGCCAGCAGTCTTAGGACAGGGGGTCTGGATGAGCAGTTCTTC. Its translation is CASSLRTGGLDEQFF.

V is TRBV5-6 and J is TRBJ1-1, with a tentative D call TRBD1 (6 bases). Germline V gene data show CDR1 as SGHDT and CDR2 as YYEEEE. The CDR3 runs to 13 residues. Trimming left V 4 bases short and J 4 bases short, with 11 bases between. The CDR3 DNA follows: TGTGCCAGCAGCATGGGGGGCGTCACTGAAGCTTTCTTT. Its translation is CASSMGGVTEAFF.

The genes are TRBV25-1 and TRBJ1-2, with TRBD1 identical over 7 bases. V shed 2 bases, J shed 9 bases, and the junction held 9 bases outside the gene matches. The CDR3 length is 14 residues. The germline CDR1 and CDR2 sequences are MGHDK and SYGVNS. In DNA form, the CDR3 reads TGTGCCAGCAGTGAACCGGGACAGTTGACTCGCTACACCTTC. It translates to CASSEPGQLTRYTF.

V usage is TRBV6-5 and J usage is TRBJ2-3; 12 positions match TRBD2. The V gene end was trimmed by 8 bases and the J gene end by 6 bases; junction bases not matched to a gene: 9. Germline V lookup: CDR1 MNHEY, CDR2 SVGAGI. The CDR3 covers 15 residues. CDR3 in DNA: TGTGCCAGCCGCGGGACTAGCGGGCCCGGGGATACGCAGTATTTT. Its translation is CASRGTSGPGDTQYF.

The rearrangement links TRBV9 to TRBJ2-2; TRBD1 might be the D (5 bases). Germline V CDR1 and CDR2: SGDLS, YYNGEE. The CDR3 spans 15 residues. V dropped 1 base and J dropped 4 bases, with 11 bases sitting between them. CDR3 DNA sequence: TGTGCCAGCAGCGTAATGGGGCTGGGCACCGGGGAGCTGTTTTTT. Its protein product is CASSVMGLGTGELFF.

V is TRBV5-6 and J is TRBJ1-2; D is uncertain. Between the trimmed V and J ends, which lost 0 bases and 5 bases, there was a span of 17 bases. The CDR3 has 16 residues. CDR1 is SGHDT and CDR2 is YYEEEE in the germline V gene. The chain's CDR3 is CASSLAAGSNYYGYTF. The CDR3 coding sequence is TGTGCCAGCAGCTTGGCGGCAGGTTCTAATTATTATGGCTACACCTTC.

This chain links TRBV5-1 with TRBJ1-1; D perhaps matches TRBD1 (6 bases). The germline V gene encodes CDR1 SGHRS and CDR2 YFSETQ. The CDR3 is 17 amino acids. Trimming removed 0 bases from V and 8 bases from J, with 23 bases in between. Here the CDR3 DNA reads TGCGCCAGCAGCTTGGGCCCCCAATCAAGACAGGACGTCGAAGCTTTCTTT. Residues: CASSLGPQSRQDVEAFF.

The chain couples TRBV20-1 to TRBJ1-2, with D hard to call. Trimming took off 5 bases at V and 5 bases at J, with 9 bases between the two ends. Germline loops: CDR1 DFQATT, CDR2 SNEGSKA (reference sequence). The CDR3 sequence is 11 residues long. The CDR3 DNA reads TGCAGTGCTGGCTCGGGGTATGGCTACACCTTC. Protein sequence: CSAGSGYGYTF.

This chain uses TRBV7-9 with TRBJ2-1; possible D gene TRBD2, 5 bases. Trimming took 8 bases from V and 9 from J, leaving 20 bases between them. The CDR3 runs 14 residues. CDR1 and CDR2 (germline): SEHNR, FQNEAQ (reference sequence). The CDR3 DNA is TGTGCCAGCCAAAGAGCCGATTTCGAGGGTGAGCAGTTCTTC. Its translation: CASQRADFEGEQFF.

This sequence joins TRBV6-5 and TRBJ1-5, with 7 bases that match TRBD1. CDR3 length: 13 amino acids. V shed 8 bases, J shed 3 bases, and the junction held 4 bases outside the gene matches. From germline, CDR1 is MNHEY and CDR2 SVGAGI. CDR3 in amino acids: CASQTGVNQPQHF. DNA for the CDR3: TGTGCCAGCCAAACAGGGGTCAATCAGCCCCAGCATTTT.

This clone was observed a handful of times. This rearrangement joins TRBV5-4 to TRBJ1-2; weak D call: TRBD1 (5 bases). CDR3 length: 12 residues. V gave up 10 bases and J gave up 4 bases, with 14 bases separating them. Germline CDR1 is SGHNT and CDR2 is YYREEE (reference sequence). The CDR3 loop is CASRGVGYGYTF. CDR3 nucleotide sequence: TGTGCCTCCCGGGGGGTCGGCTATGGCTACACCTTC. The whole variable domain, filled in from reference TRBV5-4 and TRBJ1-2, reads ETGVTQSPTHLIKTRGQQVTLRCSSQSGHNTVSWYQQALGQGPQFIFQYYREEENGRGNFPPRFSGLQFPNYSSELNVNALELDDSALYLCASRGVGYGYTFGSGTRLTVV.

The chain links TRBV6-5 to TRBJ1-1; D gene ambiguous. CDR1 is MNHEY and CDR2 is SVGAGI in the germline V gene. The CDR3 loop spans 14 amino acids. Trimming removed 6 bases at V and 5 bases at J, with 16 bases between. CDR3 residues: CASRPPERGTEAFF. The CDR3 DNA reads TGTGCCAGCAGGCCCCCCGAAAGAGGGACTGAAGCTTTCTTT.

This clone occurred a few times. The chain carries TRBV27 and TRBJ2-7; tentatively, D is TRBD1 (5 bases). This CDR3 has 15 amino acids. The V end lost 1 base, the J end lost 6 bases, and 16 bases lay between the germline ends. Germline V gene sequence: CDR1 MNHEY, CDR2 SMNVEV (reference sequence). The CDR3 loop is CASSLLGDRLSEQYF. CDR3 nucleotide sequence: TGTGCCAGCAGTTTATTAGGTGACAGATTAAGCGAGCAGTACTTC.

This clone was recorded once. This chain joins TRBV2 and TRBJ2-2; D gene ambiguous. The CDR3 has 16 residues. Germline V gives CDR1 SNHLY, CDR2 FYNNEI. V was shortened by 3 bases and J by 3 bases, with 14 bases between the two germline ends. Here the CDR3 reads CASSDSGVLYTGELFF. DNA for the CDR3: TGTGCCAGCAGTGACTCGGGTGTACTTTACACCGGGGAGCTGTTTTTT.